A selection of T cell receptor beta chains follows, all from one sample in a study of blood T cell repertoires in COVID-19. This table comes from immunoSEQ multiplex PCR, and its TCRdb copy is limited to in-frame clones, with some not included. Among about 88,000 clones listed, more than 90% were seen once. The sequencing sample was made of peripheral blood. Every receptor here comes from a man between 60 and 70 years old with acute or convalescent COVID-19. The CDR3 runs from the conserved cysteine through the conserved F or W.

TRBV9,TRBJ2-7,CASSVGQGDAYEQYF
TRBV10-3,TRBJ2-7,CAISERGQRDSYEQYF
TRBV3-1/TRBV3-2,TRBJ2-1,CASSWGDNEQFF
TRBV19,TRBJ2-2,CATGQGPNTGELFF
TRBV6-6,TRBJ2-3,CASSPPGQGTDTQYF
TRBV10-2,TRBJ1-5,CASTGGGLAQPQHF
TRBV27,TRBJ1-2,CASSPGTGGGRVHTF
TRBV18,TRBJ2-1,CASSRDVVAGGVDEQFF
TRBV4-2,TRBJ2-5,CASSQEGQGAGVETQYF
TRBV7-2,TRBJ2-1,CASSLALAGTPYNEQFF
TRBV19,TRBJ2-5,CASSIVQGQETQYF
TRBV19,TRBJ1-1,CASSISREKSNTEAFFGQAEAFF
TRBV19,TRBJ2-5,CASGLPGNEETQYF
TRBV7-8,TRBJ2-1,CASSLSAAGTSGYNEQFF
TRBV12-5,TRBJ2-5,CASGNTIQGGETQYF
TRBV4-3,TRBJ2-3,CASSHDTGRTTDTQYF
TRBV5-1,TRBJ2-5,CASSLEGQGQETQYF
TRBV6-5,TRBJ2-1,CASSRLGEQFF
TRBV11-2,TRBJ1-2,CASSLSRNYGYTF
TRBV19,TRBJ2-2,CASGRTGANTGELFF
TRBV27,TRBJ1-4,CASSLRRGRVGEKLFF
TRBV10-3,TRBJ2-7,CAIRRDKITYEQYF
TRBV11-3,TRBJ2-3,CASSIDSGTTDTQYF
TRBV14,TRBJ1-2,CASSPGQGYGYTF
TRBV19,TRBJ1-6,CASSIRDYNSPLHF
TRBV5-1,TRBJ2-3,CASSLGVGTDTQYF
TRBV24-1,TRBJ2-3,CATSDGRLAGTRDTQYF
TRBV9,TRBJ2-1,CASSVGGGAAYNEQFF
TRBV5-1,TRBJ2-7,CASSLGTPPYEQYF
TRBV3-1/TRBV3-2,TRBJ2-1,CASSQYPPGLAGGNEQFF
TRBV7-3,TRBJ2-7,CASRDNLVGEQYF